Listed below are T cell receptor beta chains from one sample, sequenced in a study of blood T cell repertoires in COVID-19. Profiled with immunoSEQ multiplex PCR; TCRdb holds only in-frame clones, not every one. The data hold under 200,000 clones, with around 83% observed a single time. Material for sequencing was peripheral blood. The receptors shown here come from a woman aged 40 to 49 with acute or convalescent COVID-19. Both conserved end residues are part of each CDR3. D genes are given only for firm matches. The size field is filled for only some rows; it gives once, few, many or a size class.

clone_size	v_call	d_call	j_call	cdr3_nt	cdr3_aa
NA	TRBV30	TRBD1	TRBJ1-6	TGTGCCTGGAGTGTTGGGACAGGGGTAAATTCACCCCTCCACTTT	CAWSVGTGVNSPLHF
NA	TRBV3-1/TRBV3-2	NA	TRBJ2-7	TGTGCCAGCAGCCAAGATAGATCTGGCGAGCAGTACTTC	CASSQDRSGEQYF
NA	TRBV19	NA	TRBJ2-2	TGTGCCAGTGCACCAAACCAGGGGACGGGCACCGGGGAGCTGTTTTTT	CASAPNQGTGTGELFF
few	TRBV28	TRBD1	TRBJ1-2	TGTGCCAGCAGTACCCGGACAGGGGGCTTTGGCTATGGCTACACCTTC	CASSTRTGGFGYGYTF
NA	TRBV4-1	TRBD2	TRBJ2-1	TGCGCCAGCAGCCAAGTACTAGCGGAGGGAAATGAGCAGTTCTTC	CASSQVLAEGNEQFF
NA	TRBV24-1	TRBD2	TRBJ2-7	TGTGCCACCAGTGATATGGCTAGCGGGAGTCAGCGGTACTTC	CATSDMASGSQRYF
NA	TRBV24-1	NA	TRBJ1-5	TGTGCCACCAGTGATTCCTCCGGGGGGCGCATTCAGCCCCAGCATTTT	CATSDSSGGRIQPQHF
NA	TRBV19	NA	TRBJ2-3	TGTGCCAGTAGTATAGATGCTATGTATACGCAGTATTTT	CASSIDAMYTQYF
NA	TRBV5-4	TRBD1	TRBJ1-2	TGTGCCAGCAGCTCCAAGGGGGCAGACAGCTACACCTTC	CASSSKGADSYTF
NA	TRBV10-1	TRBD1	TRBJ1-6	TGCGCCAGCAGTGAGTCTGGGGGACAGGGGATAAATTCACCCCTCCACTTT	CASSESGGQGINSPLHF
NA	TRBV5-1	TRBD2	TRBJ2-1	TGCGCCAGCAGCTCGACAACTAGCGGGGGCTACAATGAGCAGTTCTTC	CASSSTTSGGYNEQFF
NA	TRBV10-2	NA	TRBJ1-2	TGCGCCAGCAGTGTGGGAGGGTCCCCTCTCTATGGCTACACCTTC	CASSVGGSPLYGYTF
NA	TRBV7-9	NA	TRBJ1-6	TGTGCCAGCAGCTTAAGGGGGAATTCACCCCTCCACTTT	CASSLRGNSPLHF
NA	TRBV2	NA	TRBJ1-1	TGTGCCAGCAGTATACCGGGAGAGGTCGGTTTCTTT	CASSIPGEVGFF
NA	TRBV6-6	TRBD2	TRBJ2-2	TGTGCCAGCAGACCGACTAGCTCAGGGATGTTCGGGGAGCTGTTTTTT	CASRPTSSGMFGELFF
NA	TRBV6-5	NA	TRBJ1-4	TGTGCCAGCAGCCTGGGACACGCTAATGAAAAACTGTTTTTT	CASSLGHANEKLFF
NA	TRBV7-6	NA	TRBJ2-7	TGTGCCAGCAGCTCGCCCGAGGGGGTCTCCTACGAGCAGTACTTC	CASSSPEGVSYEQYF
NA	TRBV28	TRBD2	TRBJ2-4	TGTGCCACAAGGGGAGGGGACATTCAGTACTTC	CATRGGDIQYF